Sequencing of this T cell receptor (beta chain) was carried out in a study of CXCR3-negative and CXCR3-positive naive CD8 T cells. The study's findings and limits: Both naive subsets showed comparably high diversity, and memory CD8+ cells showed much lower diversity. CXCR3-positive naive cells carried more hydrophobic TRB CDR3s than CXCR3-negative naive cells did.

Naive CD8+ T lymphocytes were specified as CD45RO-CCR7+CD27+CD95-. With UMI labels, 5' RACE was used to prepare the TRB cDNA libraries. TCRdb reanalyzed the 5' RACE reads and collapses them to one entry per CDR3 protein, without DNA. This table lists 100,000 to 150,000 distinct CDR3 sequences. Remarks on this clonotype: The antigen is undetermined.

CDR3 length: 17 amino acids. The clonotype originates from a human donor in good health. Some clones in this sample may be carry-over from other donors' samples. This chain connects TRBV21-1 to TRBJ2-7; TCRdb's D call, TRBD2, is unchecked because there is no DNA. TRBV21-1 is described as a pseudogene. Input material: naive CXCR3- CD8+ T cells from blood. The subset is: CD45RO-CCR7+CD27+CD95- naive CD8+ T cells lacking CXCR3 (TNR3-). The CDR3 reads CASSQHVAVTSSYEQYF.